These T cell receptor beta chains were read from a single sample in a study of T cells in Graves' hyperthyroidism and ophthalmopathy. Each CDR3 protein gets one entry after TCRdb re-called the multiplex PCR reads with MiXCR. Among approximately 400,000 distinct CDR3 sequences listed, around 14% were seen once. Sequencing used blood. Receptor source: a woman aged 55-69 years with Graves' hyperthyroidism. The CDR3 runs from the conserved cysteine through the conserved F or W. The order of the fields is V gene, clone size, D gene, J gene, CDR3 protein, CDR3 DNA. The D gene is left open where the match is weak. Where a row states a size, it is once, few, many or the class of an expanded clone; other rows omit it.

>TRBV20-1|many|TRBD2|TRBJ2-3
CSARAVAGVTDTQYF
TGCAGTGCTAGAGCCGTAGCGGGAGTCACAGATACGCAGTATTTT
>TRBV18|many|.|TRBJ2-2
CASSPPSLMELFF
TGTGCCAGCTCACCACCGAGTCTGATGGAGCTGTTTTTT
>TRBV18|many|.|TRBJ1-1
CASSPMGIEAFF
TGTGCCAGCTCACCAATGGGGATTGAAGCTTTCTTT
>TRBV5-4|many|TRBD2|TRBJ2-7
CASSRDGTSGRYEQYF
TGTGCCAGCAGCCGAGACGGGACTAGCGGGAGGTACGAGCAGTACTTC
>TRBV5-1|many|.|TRBJ1-2
CASSRWGGDGYTF
TGCGCCAGCAGCCGATGGGGCGGCGATGGCTACACCTTC
>TRBV4-1|few|.|TRBJ2-1
CASSLQRFSEQFF
TGCGCCAGCAGCCTTCAGAGATTCAGTGAGCAGTTCTTC
>TRBV6-1|many|TRBD2|TRBJ2-1
CASTWGSGRIYNEQFF
TGTGCCAGCACCTGGGGTAGCGGGAGGATCTACAATGAGCAGTTCTTC
>TRBV6-1|many|TRBD2|TRBJ2-7
CASSYRGLAEHYEQYF
TGTGCCAGCAGTTACCGAGGACTAGCGGAGCACTACGAGCAGTACTTC
>TRBV3-1|many|TRBD2|TRBJ2-5
CASSHAGTSGSETQYF
TGTGCCAGCAGCCATGCCGGGACTAGCGGGAGTGAGACCCAGTACTTC
>TRBV7-9|many|.|TRBJ2-7
CASSFASYEQYF
TGTGCCAGCAGCTTTGCCTCCTACGAGCAGTACTTC
>TRBV12-3/TRBV12-4|many|TRBD2|TRBJ2-7
CASSFGLGDYEQYF
TGTGCCAGCAGTTTCGGACTAGGGGACTACGAGCAGTACTTC
>TRBV5-5|few|.|TRBJ1-2
CASSLRVGNYGYTF
TGTGCCAGCAGCTTAAGAGTAGGGAACTATGGCTACACCTTC
>TRBV24-1|few|.|TRBJ2-3
CATSRGATDTQYF
TGTGCCACCAGTCGGGGCGCTACAGATACGCAGTATTTT
>TRBV11-2|many|.|TRBJ1-2
CASSEQGNLNYGYTF
TGTGCCAGCAGCGAACAGGGAAACCTAAACTATGGCTACACCTTC
>TRBV3-1|many|TRBD1|TRBJ2-4
CASSHPGQGQNIQYF
TGTGCCAGCAGCCATCCCGGGCAGGGACAGAACATTCAGTACTTC
>TRBV15|many|.|TRBJ2-1
CATSRDQGSEQFF
TGTGCCACCAGCAGAGATCAGGGTAGTGAGCAGTTCTTC
>TRBV3-1|few|.|TRBJ2-7
CASTTNRARGASEQYF
TGTGCCAGCACCACTAACCGAGCACGGGGGGCTAGCGAGCAGTACTTC
>TRBV7-6|few|.|TRBJ2-1
CASSLAGGGRHNEQFF
TGTGCCAGCAGCTTAGCAGGGGGGGGAAGACACAATGAGCAGTTCTTC
>TRBV20-1|many|.|TRBJ2-1
CSARTFASFDNEQFF
TGCAGTGCTAGGACTTTTGCTAGCTTTGACAATGAGCAGTTCTTC
>TRBV12-3/TRBV12-4|many|TRBD1|TRBJ2-7
CASSHGTAYEQYF
TGTGCCAGCAGCCACGGGACAGCCTACGAGCAGTACTTC
>TRBV11-2|many|.|TRBJ2-7
CSSSTVMVGGPYEQYF
TGTTCCAGCAGCACCGTTATGGTAGGGGGTCCCTACGAGCAGTACTTC
>TRBV10-3|many|.|TRBJ2-5
CAISESMAQRTQYF
TGTGCCATCAGTGAGTCGATGGCCCAACGGACCCAGTACTTC
>TRBV24-1|few|TRBD2|TRBJ2-5
CATQLSGREETQYF
TGTGCCACCCAACTGAGCGGGAGGGAAGAGACCCAGTACTTC
>TRBV5-1|many|.|TRBJ2-6
CASRTGANVLTF
TGCGCCAGCAGGACAGGGGCCAACGTCCTGACTTTC
>TRBV20-1|few|TRBD1|TRBJ2-3
CSALQGGTDTQYF
TGCAGTGCTCTCCAGGGGGGCACAGATACGCAGTATTTT
>TRBV29-1|few|.|TRBJ1-4
CSAARGLNEKLFF
TGCAGCGCCGCCCGAGGGTTAAATGAAAAACTGTTTTTT
>TRBV9|many|.|TRBJ1-1
CASSPQTVNTEAFF
TGTGCCAGCAGCCCCCAGACAGTGAACACTGAAGCTTTCTTT
>TRBV4-1|many|TRBD2|TRBJ2-5
CASSLGLAGVNRETQYF
TGCGCCAGCAGCCTAGGACTAGCGGGAGTGAATCGGGAGACCCAGTACTTC
>TRBV7-2|many|TRBD1|TRBJ1-3
CASSSGQPGNTIYF
TGTGCCAGCAGCTCGGGACAGCCTGGAAACACCATATATTTT
>TRBV30|many|TRBD2|TRBJ2-7
CAWRPSGTNYEQYF
TGTGCCTGGAGGCCTAGCGGAACCAACTACGAGCAGTACTTC
>TRBV3-1|many|TRBD1|TRBJ1-4
CASSQGGTGREKLFF
TGTGCCAGCAGCCAAGGTGGGACAGGGAGAGAAAAACTGTTTTTT
>TRBV9|many|TRBD1|TRBJ1-1
CASSPQVKPGQGGTEAFF
TGTGCCAGCAGCCCACAAGTTAAGCCGGGACAGGGGGGAACTGAAGCTTTCTTT
>TRBV20-1|.|TRBD2|TRBJ2-1
CSAAPGTSGYNEQFF
TGCAGTGCTGCTCCCGGGACTAGCGGCTACAATGAGCAGTTCTTC
>TRBV6-1|many|.|TRBJ1-1
CASSPDTSRGFFF
TGTGCCAGCAGTCCGGACACCTCACGGGGATTTTTCTTT
>TRBV27|many|TRBD2|TRBJ2-3
CASTLAVGADTQYF
TGTGCCAGCACTCTAGCGGTAGGGGCAGATACGCAGTATTTT
>TRBV7-3|many|TRBD2|TRBJ2-3
CASSLRGGHGDTQYF
TGTGCCAGCAGCTTACGGGGGGGACATGGAGATACGCAGTATTTT
>TRBV2|many|.|TRBJ2-3
CASRPGLVSDTDTQYF
TGTGCCAGCAGGCCGGGCCTCGTCTCTGACACAGATACGCAGTATTTT
>TRBV5-5|many|.|TRBJ2-2
CASSSLDRYTGELFF
TGTGCCAGCAGCTCGCTCGACAGGTACACCGGGGAGCTGTTTTTT
>TRBV6-6|.|.|TRBJ2-5
CASSYETGTPGQTQYF
TGTGCCAGCAGTTACGAAACCGGGACCCCAGGGCAGACCCAGTACTTC
>TRBV20-1|many|TRBD1|TRBJ2-5
CSAEIVAGQGAILTETQYF
TGCAGTGCTGAGATAGTGGCAGGACAGGGGGCGATTTTGACGGAGACCCAGTACTTC
>TRBV20-1|.|TRBD1|TRBJ2-7
CSARWDRVVEQYF
TGCAGTGCTAGGTGGGACAGGGTGGTCGAGCAGTACTTC
>TRBV20-1|many|TRBD1|TRBJ2-7
CSARAPGQGSYEQYF
TGCAGTGCTAGAGCTCCGGGACAGGGATCCTACGAGCAGTACTTC
>TRBV28|many|TRBD2|TRBJ2-7
CASTLGLAAYEQYF
TGTGCCAGCACGTTAGGACTAGCGGCCTACGAGCAGTACTTC
>TRBV27|many|TRBD1|TRBJ2-1
CASSLSDRGVPSHGEQFF
TGTGCCAGCAGTTTATCGGACAGGGGGGTCCCGTCCCACGGTGAGCAGTTCTTC
>TRBV14|.|TRBD1|TRBJ1-5
CASSGLRGGASNQPQHF
TGTGCCAGCAGCGGACTAAGAGGGGGCGCAAGCAATCAGCCCCAGCATTTT